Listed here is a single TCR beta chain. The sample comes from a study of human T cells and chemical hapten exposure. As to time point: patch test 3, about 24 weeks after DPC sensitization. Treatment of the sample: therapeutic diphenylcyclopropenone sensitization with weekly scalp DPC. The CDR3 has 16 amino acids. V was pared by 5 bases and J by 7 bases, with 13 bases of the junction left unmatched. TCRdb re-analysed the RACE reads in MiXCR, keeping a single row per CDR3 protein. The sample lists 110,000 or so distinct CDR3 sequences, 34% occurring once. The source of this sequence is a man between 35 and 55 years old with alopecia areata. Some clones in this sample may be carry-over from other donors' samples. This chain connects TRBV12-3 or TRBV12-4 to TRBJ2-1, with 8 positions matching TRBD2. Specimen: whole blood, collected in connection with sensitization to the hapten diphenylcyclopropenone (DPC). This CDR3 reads CASSTGLAAPRNEQFF. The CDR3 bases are TGTGCCAGCAGTACCGGACTAGCAGCCCCTCGGAATGAGCAGTTCTTC.